This T cell receptor (beta chain) originates from a study of Ad26.COV2.S vaccination and SARS-CoV-2 variants. Study overall: Enrolled in COV1001, the donor was in the Ad26.COV2.S trial arm, which received the vaccine.

Whole-study results and caveats: An underestimation of total T cell responses may have resulted from the TCR breadth and depth analyses. Comparability of non-spike TCR breadth was observed across vaccine and placebo recipients.

As for treatment: over 15 received Ad26.COV2.S at low or high dose, single or two shots; several received placebo; per-sample allocation not given. Collection of samples fell on day 63 after the first vaccine or placebo injection. Generated by immunoSEQ multiplex PCR, the TCRdb table keeps only in-frame clones and is missing some. The top ten hold around 3.6% of the sample, which has 300,000 to 400,000 clones, about nine tenths seen once. Turning to this clone: The antigen remains unidentified.

There are 16 residues in the CDR3. Trimming cost V 1 base and J 3 bases; bases outside gene matches: 6. Per germline, CDR1 SEHNR and CDR2 FQNEAQ (reference sequence). V gene TRBV7-9 combines with J gene TRBJ1-1, with 9 nucleotides matching TRBD1. Sample: peripheral blood, taken in a trial of Ad26.COV2.S vaccine versus placebo. The receptor was derived from a person aged 18-60 years who received the Ad26.COV2.S COVID-19 vaccine or a placebo. CDR3 region: CASSLGQGVRDTEAFF. DNA of the CDR3: TGTGCCAGCAGCTTAGGACAGGGGGTTAGGGACACTGAAGCTTTCTTT.